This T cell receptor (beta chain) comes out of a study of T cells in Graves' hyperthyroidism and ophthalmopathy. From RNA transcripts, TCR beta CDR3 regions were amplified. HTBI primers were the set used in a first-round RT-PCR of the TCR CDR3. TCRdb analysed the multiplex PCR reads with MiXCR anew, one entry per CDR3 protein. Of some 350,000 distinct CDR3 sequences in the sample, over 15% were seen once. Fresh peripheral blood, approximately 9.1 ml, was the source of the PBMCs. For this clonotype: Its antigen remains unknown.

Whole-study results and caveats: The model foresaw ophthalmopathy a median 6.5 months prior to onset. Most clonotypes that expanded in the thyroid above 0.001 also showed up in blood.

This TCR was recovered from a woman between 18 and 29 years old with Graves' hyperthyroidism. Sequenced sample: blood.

CDR3 sequence: CASRAGTSILYEQYF. The CDR3 nucleotides are TGTGCCAGCAGGGCCGGGACTAGCATCCTCTACGAGCAGTACTTC. The chain couples TRBV13 to TRBJ2-7; 9 bases map to TRBD2. The V gene's germline CDR1 is PRHDT and CDR2 FYEKMQ (reference sequence). The CDR3 contains 15 residues. V shed 6 bases, J shed 3 bases, and the junction held 9 bases outside the gene matches. Combining the CDR3 with reference TRBV13 and TRBJ2-7 gives the whole variable domain AAGVIQSPRHLIKEKRETATLKCYPIPRHDTVYWYQQGPGQDPQFLISFYEKMQSDKGSIPDRFSAQQFSDYHSELNMSSLELGDSALYFCASRAGTSILYEQYFGPGTRLTVT.